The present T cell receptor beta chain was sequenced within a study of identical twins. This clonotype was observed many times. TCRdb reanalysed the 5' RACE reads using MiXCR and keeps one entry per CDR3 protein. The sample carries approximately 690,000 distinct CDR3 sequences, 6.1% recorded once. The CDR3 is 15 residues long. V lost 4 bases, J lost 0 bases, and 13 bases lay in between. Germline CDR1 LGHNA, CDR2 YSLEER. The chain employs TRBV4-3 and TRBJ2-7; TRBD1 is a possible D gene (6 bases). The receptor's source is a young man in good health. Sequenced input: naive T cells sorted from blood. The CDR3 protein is CASSLTRGYSYEQYF. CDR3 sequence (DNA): TGCGCCAGCAGCCTGACCAGGGGATACTCCTACGAGCAGTACTTC.